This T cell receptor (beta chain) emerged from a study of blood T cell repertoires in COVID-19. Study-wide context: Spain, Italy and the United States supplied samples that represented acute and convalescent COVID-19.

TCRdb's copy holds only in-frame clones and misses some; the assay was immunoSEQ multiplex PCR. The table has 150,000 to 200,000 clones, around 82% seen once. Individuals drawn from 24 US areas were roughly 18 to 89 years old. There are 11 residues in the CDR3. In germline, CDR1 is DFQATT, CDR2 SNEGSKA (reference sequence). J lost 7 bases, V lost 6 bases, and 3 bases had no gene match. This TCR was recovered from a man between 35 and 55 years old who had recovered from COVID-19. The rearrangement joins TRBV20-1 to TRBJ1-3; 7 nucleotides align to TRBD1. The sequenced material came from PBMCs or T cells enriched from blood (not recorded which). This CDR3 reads CSATDRNTIYF. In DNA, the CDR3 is TGCAGTGCGACGGACAGGAACACCATATATTTT.